This TCR beta chain was identified during a study of blood T cell repertoires in COVID-19. Profiled with immunoSEQ multiplex PCR; TCRdb holds only in-frame clones, not every one. The sample yields over 100,000 clones, over 70% seen once. The sequence was collected from a woman between 45 and 60 years old with acute or convalescent COVID-19. The sequencing input was peripheral blood.

The CDR3 region is CASSLQGFNTEAFF. The CDR3 region has the DNA TGTGCCAGCAGCCTACAGGGATTCAACACTGAAGCTTTCTTT. The chain employs TRBV7-3 and TRBJ1-1, with D possibly matching TRBD1 (6 bases). With 5 bases removed from V and 2 bases from J, the gap between germline ends came to 12 bases. The CDR3 runs to 14 residues. Per germline, CDR1 SGHTA and CDR2 FQGTGA.